Each of the 26 T cell receptor beta chains below was sequenced from the same sample in a study of blood T cell repertoires in COVID-19. Profiling relied on immunoSEQ multiplex PCR, and the TCRdb table lists in-frame clones only, not all of them. The repertoire consists of 150,000 to 200,000 clones, with 80% to 90% occurring once and the leading ten covering 12%. Material for sequencing was peripheral blood. The receptors derive from a woman in her sixties or seventies with COVID-19, enrolled during active disease.

In its sample, this clone was seen once. The chain couples TRBV9 to TRBJ2-3; maybe TRBD1 (5 bases). CDR1 and CDR2 (germline): SGDLS, YYNGEE. The V end was cut by 4 bases, the J end by 3 bases, with 15 bases between. The CDR3 runs to 15 residues. The CDR3: CASSLLQGITDTQYF. CDR3 DNA sequence: TGTGCCAGCAGCCTGCTCCAGGGCATAACAGATACGCAGTATTTT.

The chain joins TRBV9 to TRBJ1-2, with 11 bases lining up with TRBD1. The V and J ends lost 5 bases and 4 bases, in that order; junction bases with no gene match: 13. There are 17 residues in the CDR3. The germline V gene has CDR1 SGDLS and CDR2 YYNGEE. The chain's CDR3 is CASSNPDRGRLSYGYTF. CDR3 nucleotide sequence: TGTGCCAGCAGTAACCCGGACAGGGGGCGCCTTAGCTATGGCTACACCTTC.

The chain employs TRBV9 and TRBJ2-2; 7 nucleotides agree with TRBD2. In germline, CDR1 is SGDLS, CDR2 YYNGEE. The trim removed 4 bases at V and 0 bases at J, leaving 3 bases unmatched. The CDR3 is 15 residues long. CDR3 loop: CASSRSGANTGELFF. Written as DNA, the CDR3 is TGTGCCAGCAGCAGAAGCGGGGCGAACACCGGGGAGCTGTTTTTT.

The count of this clone is one. J is TRBJ2-5 and V is TRBV5-1, with 8 nucleotides matching TRBD1. After removal of 5 bases from V and 1 base from J, the junction contained 10 bases not matched to a gene. Germline CDR1 SGHRS, CDR2 YFSETQ. The CDR3 is 16 residues long. The CDR3 loop is CASRTGTGRSQETQYF. Written as DNA, the CDR3 is TGCGCCAGCAGGACCGGGACAGGACGCTCCCAAGAGACCCAGTACTTC. Together with reference TRBV5-1 and TRBJ2-5, the CDR3 gives the full variable domain: KAGVTQTPRYLIKTRGQQVTLSCSPISGHRSVSWYQQTPGQGLQFLFEYFSETQRNKGNFPGRFSGRQFSNSRSEMNVSTLELGDSALYLCASRTGTGRSQETQYFGPGTRLLVL.

This sequence joins TRBV28 and TRBJ1-5; no firm D call. The CDR3 consists of 14 residues. V lost 7 bases and J 7 bases, leaving 17 bases between the germline ends. Germline V lookup: CDR1 MDHEN, CDR2 SYDVKM. The CDR3 coding sequence is TGTGCCAGCAATCCCCCTAGAAGCAGCCAGCCCCAGCATTTT. The encoded protein is CASNPPRSSQPQHF.

This clone was observed a few times. The genes are TRBV19 and TRBJ1-5, with 11 bases lining up with TRBD1. The germline gives CDR1 LNHDA, CDR2 SQIVND (reference sequence). With 4 bases clipped from V and 4 bases from J, the junction kept 3 bases outside the gene matches. This CDR3 has 15 residues. CDR3 residues: CASSTGQGANQPQHF. The CDR3 DNA sequence: TGTGCCAGTAGTACCGGACAGGGGGCGAATCAGCCCCAGCATTTT.

CDR3 DNA: TGTGCCAGCAGCTTAGGCGAGCCGGGACAGGCGTGGGGTGAAGCTTTCTTT. It encodes CASSLGEPGQAWGEAFF. The chain has TRBV11-3 and TRBJ1-1; 8 bases line up with TRBD1. The V and J ends lost 1 base and 7 bases, in that order; junction bases with no gene match: 14. Germline V lookup: CDR1 SGHNT, CDR2 YENEEA. CDR3 length: 17 residues.

This chain uses TRBV7-3 with TRBJ2-1; TRBD1 is a possible D gene (6 bases). The CDR3 spans 16 residues. The V gene's germline CDR1 is SGHTA and CDR2 FQGTGA. Trimming cost V 5 bases and J 11 bases, with 25 bases left between them. Here the CDR3 reads CASSPGPRTASLKQFF. DNA of the CDR3: TGTGCCAGCAGCCCCGGTCCACGGACAGCGTCCCTCAAGCAGTTCTTC.

The genes are TRBV11-2 and TRBJ2-7, with a weak D call TRBD1 (5 bases). There are 14 residues in the CDR3. V lost 0 bases and J lost 1, with 7 bases in between. Germline lookup yields CDR1 SGHAT and CDR2 FQNNGV. DNA for the CDR3: TGTGCCAGCAGCTTAGATTCAGGGTCCTACGAGCAGTACTTC. It translates to CASSLDSGSYEQYF.

This clone was observed once. This rearrangement joins TRBV27 to TRBJ2-3; tentatively, D is TRBD1 (6 bases). The CDR3 extends over 16 amino acids. CDR1 MNHEY and CDR2 SMNVEV come from the germline V gene (reference sequence). Between the trimmed V and J ends, which lost 3 bases and 2 bases, there was a span of 15 bases. For the CDR3, the DNA is TGTGCCAGCAGTTTTCAGGGGAAGAGGCTCACAGATACGCAGTATTTT. As protein: CASSFQGKRLTDTQYF.

The CDR3 DNA follows: TGTGCCTGGGAGCTAGCTGGGGCCAACGTCCTGACTTTC. Translation: CAWELAGANVLTF. The rearrangement links TRBV30 to TRBJ2-6; the D is unclear. This CDR3 is 13 amino acids long. Trimming pared 5 bases from V and 2 bases from J, leaving 7 bases between. Germline V gene lookup returns CDR1 GTSNPN and CDR2 SVGIG (reference sequence).

This chain connects TRBV28 to TRBJ2-7; 7 nucleotides align to TRBD1. The CDR3 is 14 amino acids. Germline-derived CDR1 and CDR2 are MDHEN and SYDVKM. V dropped 7 bases and J dropped 6; count of bases not matched to a gene: 12. CDR3 loop: CASINRGPQGEQYF. DNA of the CDR3: TGTGCCAGCATCAACAGGGGCCCACAGGGCGAGCAGTACTTC.

V and J are TRBV28 and TRBJ1-5; 9 nucleotides agree with TRBD1. With V trimmed by 8 bases and J by 8 bases, 7 bases remained unmatched. The CDR3 consists of 13 residues. Looked up from germline, CDR1 is MDHEN and CDR2 is SYDVKM. CDR3 nucleotide sequence: TGTGCCAGCCGAGGGACAGGGCGGGAGCCCCAGCATTTT. Protein product: CASRGTGREPQHF. Together with reference TRBV28 and TRBJ1-5, the CDR3 gives the full variable domain: DVKVTQSSRYLVKRTGEKVFLECVQDMDHENMFWYRQDPGLGLRLIYFSYDVKMKEKGDIPEGYSVSREKKERFSLILESASTNQTSMYLCASRGTGREPQHFGDGTRLSIL.

The gene calls are TRBV5-4 and TRBJ1-2; D call uncertain. Germline-derived CDR1 and CDR2 are SGHNT and YYREEE (reference sequence). Trimming took off 0 bases at V and 6 bases at J, with 9 bases between the two ends. The CDR3 extends over 13 amino acids. This chain's CDR3 is CASSLEPLDGYTF. The CDR3 nucleotides are TGTGCCAGCAGCTTGGAGCCGCTTGATGGCTACACCTTC.

This chain uses TRBV5-1 with TRBJ2-3, with a possible D match to TRBD1 (5 bases). Germline CDR1 SGHRS, CDR2 YFSETQ. The CDR3 consists of 16 residues. The V gene lost 0 bases and the J gene lost 2 bases, with 13 bases spanning the gap. The CDR3 spells CASSLVLGRHTDTQYF. CDR3 DNA: TGCGCCAGCAGCTTGGTTTTGGGGCGCCACACAGATACGCAGTATTTT.

The genes are TRBV12-3 or TRBV12-4 and TRBJ2-1; 8 bases agree with TRBD2. The CDR3 covers 12 residues. After removal of 6 bases from V and 10 bases from J, the junction contained 5 bases not matched to a gene. Written as DNA, the CDR3 is TGTGCCAGCAGCCCGGGACTAGGAGAGCAGTTCTTC. Protein product: CASSPGLGEQFF.

This clone has only one observation. This chain links TRBV3-1 (or the pseudogene TRBV3-2) with TRBJ2-4, with 10 nucleotides matching TRBD2. The germline CDR1 and CDR2 sequences are LGHDT and YNNKEL (reference sequence). The CDR3 contains 15 residues. Trimming removed 1 base from V and 12 bases from J; junction bases left unmatched: 9. CDR3 region: CASSQGLAGGRNQYF. CDR3 in DNA: TGTGCCAGCAGCCAAGGACTAGCGGGTGGTAGGAATCAGTACTTC.

This clone has a handful of counts. The sample has other DNA sequences that encode this CDR3 too. This chain connects TRBV3-1 (or the pseudogene TRBV3-2) to TRBJ2-7, with 7 positions matching TRBD2. With V trimmed by 1 base and J by 6 bases, 0 bases remained unmatched. The CDR3 is 12 amino acids. Germline assignment: CDR1 LGHDT and CDR2 YNNKEL (reference sequence). The CDR3 nucleotides read TGTGCCAGCAGCCAAGGGGGGGGCGAGCAGTACTTC. This gives the protein CASSQGGGEQYF.

The chain links TRBV5-1 to TRBJ1-1, with D tentatively TRBD1 (5 bases). Germline V lookup: CDR1 SGHRS, CDR2 YFSETQ. V was clipped by 3 bases and J by 4 bases, with 7 bases between them. The CDR3 runs to 12 residues. CDR3 bases: TGCGCCAGCAGCTCCGACAGCACTGAAGCTTTCTTT. This sequence encodes CASSSDSTEAFF.

V and J are TRBV19 and TRBJ2-6, with 8 bases matching TRBD1. The germline CDR1 and CDR2 sequences are LNHDA and SQIVND (reference sequence). V shed 5 bases and J 0 bases; nucleotides not matched to a gene: 12. The CDR3 runs to 19 residues. Here the CDR3 reads CASSFSAGGHSSGANVLTF. Written as DNA, the CDR3 is TGTGCCAGTAGTTTCAGTGCAGGGGGCCACAGCTCTGGGGCCAACGTCCTGACTTTC.

This clone was detected once. J is TRBJ1-6 and V is TRBV19, with TRBD1 identical over 7 bases. V lost 6 bases to trimming and J lost 7 bases; unmatched junction nucleotides: 9. This CDR3 is built from 15 residues. CDR1 is LNHDA, CDR2 SQIVND, per germline (reference sequence). The DNA of the CDR3 is TGTGCCAGTAGACCCTCCCGGGACAGCAATTCACCCCTCCACTTT. Translation gives CASRPSRDSNSPLHF.

The rearrangement uses TRBV5-8 and TRBJ2-7; 9 bases are a match to TRBD1. The junction had 2 bases not matched to a gene; V was cut back by 0 bases and J by 1 base. Germline V gene sequence: CDR1 SGHTS, CDR2 YDEGEE. This CDR3 has 15 residues. DNA of the CDR3: TGTGCCAGCAGCTTGGGGACAGGGGATTCCTACGAGCAGTACTTC. It encodes CASSLGTGDSYEQYF.

CDR3 coding DNA: TGCGCCAGCAGCCCCCCGACAGGGGCCAACTATGGCTACACCTTC. Its translation is CASSPPTGANYGYTF. The chain uses TRBV5-1 and TRBJ1-2; 8 bases align to TRBD1. Losses at the gene ends were 4 bases for V and 2 bases for J; bases not matched to a gene: 7. Germline assignment: CDR1 SGHRS and CDR2 YFSETQ. This CDR3 is 15 amino acids long.

The genes are TRBV15 and TRBJ1-5; tentative D call: TRBD1 (5 bases). V was shortened by 0 bases and J by 3 bases, with 9 bases between the two germline ends. CDR3 size: 15 residues. Germline CDR1 and CDR2: LNHNV and YYDKDF (reference sequence). CDR3 bases: TGTGCCACCAGCAGAGACGTGGGACTCAATCAGCCCCAGCATTTT. Its translation: CATSRDVGLNQPQHF.

The chain employs TRBV5-1 and TRBJ2-1; 13 bases align to TRBD2. Trimming at V came to 1 base and at J to 8 bases, leaving 3 bases not matched to a gene. The germline V gene has CDR1 SGHRS and CDR2 YFSETQ. The CDR3 is 15 residues long. CDR3 in amino acids: CASSLTSGRAHEQFF. The CDR3 DNA reads TGCGCCAGCAGCTTGACTAGCGGGAGGGCCCATGAGCAGTTCTTC.

DNA for the CDR3: TGTGCCAGCACCACCGGGACTAGTGCCGGGGAGCTGTTTTTT. This encodes CASTTGTSAGELFF. The V gene is TRBV9, the J gene TRBJ2-2; TRBD2 matches 8 bases. V shed 6 bases and J 6 bases; nucleotides not matched to a gene: 7. Germline CDR1 and CDR2: SGDLS and YYNGEE. The CDR3 length is 14 residues.